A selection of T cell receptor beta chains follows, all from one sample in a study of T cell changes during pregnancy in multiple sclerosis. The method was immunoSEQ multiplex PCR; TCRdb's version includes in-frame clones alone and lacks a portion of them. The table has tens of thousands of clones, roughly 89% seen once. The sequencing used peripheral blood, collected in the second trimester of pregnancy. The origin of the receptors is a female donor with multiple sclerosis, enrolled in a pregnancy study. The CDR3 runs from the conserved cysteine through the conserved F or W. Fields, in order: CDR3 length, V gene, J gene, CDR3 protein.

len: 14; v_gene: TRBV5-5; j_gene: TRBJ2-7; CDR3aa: CASSPGTGVYEQYF
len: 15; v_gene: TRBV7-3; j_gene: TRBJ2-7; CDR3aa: CASSLTAGGAYEQYF
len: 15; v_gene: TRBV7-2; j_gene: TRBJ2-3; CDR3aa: CASSSGAGPMGAQYF
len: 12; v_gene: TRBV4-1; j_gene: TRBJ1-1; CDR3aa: CASTGDLTEAFF
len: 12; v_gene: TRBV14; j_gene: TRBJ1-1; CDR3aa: CASSQEGRGAFF
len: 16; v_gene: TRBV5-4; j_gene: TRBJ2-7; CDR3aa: CASSQELGTGGDEQYF
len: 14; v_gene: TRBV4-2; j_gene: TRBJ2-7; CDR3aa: CASSQEDTEYEQYF
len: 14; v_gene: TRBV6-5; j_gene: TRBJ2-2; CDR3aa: CAIRGLGLTGELFF
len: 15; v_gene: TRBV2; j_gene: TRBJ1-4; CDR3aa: CASSPLGSTNEKLFF
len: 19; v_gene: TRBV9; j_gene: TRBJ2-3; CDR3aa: CASSSVGLAGGPPADTQYF
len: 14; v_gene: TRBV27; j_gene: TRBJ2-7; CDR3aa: CASSHRTSLGEQYF
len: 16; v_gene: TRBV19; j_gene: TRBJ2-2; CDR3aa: CASSSIRPGVIGELFF
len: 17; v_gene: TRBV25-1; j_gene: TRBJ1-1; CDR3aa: CASSNQAWGQPNTEAFF
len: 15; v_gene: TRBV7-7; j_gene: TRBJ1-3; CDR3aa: CASSPRSGSGNTIYF
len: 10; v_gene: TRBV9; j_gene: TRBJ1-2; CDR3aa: CASSSLGYTF
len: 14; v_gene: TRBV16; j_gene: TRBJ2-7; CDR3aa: CASSGGTASYEQYF
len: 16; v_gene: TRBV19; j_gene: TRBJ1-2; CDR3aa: CASSGQGVRDNYGYTF
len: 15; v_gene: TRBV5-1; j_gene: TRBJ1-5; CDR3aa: CASSLGQGINQPQHF
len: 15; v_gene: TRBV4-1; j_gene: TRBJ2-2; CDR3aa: CASSLIQGNTGELFF
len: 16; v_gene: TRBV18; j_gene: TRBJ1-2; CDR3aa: CASSPLPGSEVRGYTF
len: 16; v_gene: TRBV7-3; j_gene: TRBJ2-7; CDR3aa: CASSSSPTSARYEQYF
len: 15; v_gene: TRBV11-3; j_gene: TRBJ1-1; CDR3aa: CASSRSGQANTEAFF
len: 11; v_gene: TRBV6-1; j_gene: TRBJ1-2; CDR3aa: CASRDFYGYTF
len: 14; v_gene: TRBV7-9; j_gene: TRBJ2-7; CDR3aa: CASSLSQATYEQYF
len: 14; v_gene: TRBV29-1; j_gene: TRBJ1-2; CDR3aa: CSAPTDRKNYGYTF
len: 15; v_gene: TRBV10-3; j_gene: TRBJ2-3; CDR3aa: CASGGRGTGTDTQYF